Shown below are 18 T cell receptor beta chains from a single sample sequenced in a study of blood T cell repertoires in COVID-19. TCRdb's table, derived via immunoSEQ multiplex PCR, lists solely in-frame clones and lacks some. The table lists over 300,000 clones, 90% of them singletons. The specimen was peripheral blood. The source is a young man with active or convalescent COVID-19.

The chain carries TRBV19 and TRBJ1-1; D unclear. CDR3 length: 13 amino acids. Germline-derived CDR1 and CDR2 are LNHDA and SQIVND (reference sequence). The V gene lost 7 bases and the J gene lost 11 bases, with 20 bases spanning the gap. The CDR3 sequence: CASKESTPPRAFF. The CDR3 DNA sequence: TGTGCCAGTAAGGAGTCGACCCCCCCGCGGGCTTTCTTT. The variable domain in full, completed from reference TRBV19 and TRBJ1-1, reads DGGITQSPKYLFRKEGQNVTLSCEQNLNHDAMYWYRQDPGQGLRLIYYSQIVNDFQKGDIAEGYSVSREKKESFPLTVTSAQKNPTAFYLCASKESTPPRAFFGQGTRLTVV.

This sequence joins TRBV6-1 and TRBJ2-5; D gene unclear. CDR3 length: 13 amino acids. Per the germline V gene, CDR1 is MNHNS and CDR2 is SASEGT. V lost 2 bases and J 1 base, leaving 5 bases between the germline ends. The chain's CDR3 is CASSEPSQETQYF. The CDR3, as DNA: TGTGCCAGCAGTGAACCTAGCCAAGAGACCCAGTACTTC.

This chain links TRBV29-1 with TRBJ1-4; D unclear. Germline values: CDR1 SQVTM, CDR2 ANQGSEA. V shed 4 bases and J shed 8 bases, with 14 bases lying between them. This CDR3 is built from 13 residues. The DNA of the CDR3 is TGCAGCGTTGGGCGGGGTACCACGGAAAAACTGTTTTTT. The encoded protein is CSVGRGTTEKLFF. The whole variable domain, filled in from reference TRBV29-1 and TRBJ1-4, reads SAVISQKPSRDICQRGTSLTIQCQVDSQVTMMFWYRQQPGQSLTLIATANQGSEATYESGFVIDKFPISRPNLTFSTLTVSNMSPEDSSIYLCSVGRGTTEKLFFGSGTQLSVL.

V gene TRBV27 combines with J gene TRBJ1-2; a possible D gene is TRBD1 (5 bases). This CDR3 spans 13 amino acids. V dropped 2 bases and J dropped 2 bases, with 6 bases sitting between them. Per germline, CDR1 MNHEY and CDR2 SMNVEV (reference sequence). The CDR3 coding sequence is TGTGCCAGCAGTTTAAAGGGGAACTATGGCTACACCTTC. Its protein product is CASSLKGNYGYTF.

The chain uses TRBV19 and TRBJ2-3; 7 bases map to TRBD1. Trimming took 5 bases from V and 2 from J; bases not matched to a gene: 19. CDR1 LNHDA and CDR2 SQIVND come from the germline V gene (reference sequence). The CDR3 is 19 amino acids. The CDR3 DNA follows: TGTGCCAGTAGTTTCCGGGACAGATCTTTTATCACACACACAGATACGCAGTATTTT. It codes for CASSFRDRSFITHTDTQYF.

V usage is TRBV2 and J usage is TRBJ2-7; D unclear. There are 12 residues in the CDR3. Germline assignment: CDR1 SNHLY and CDR2 FYNNEI. Trimming stripped 5 bases from V and 7 bases from J, with 12 bases between. CDR3 nucleotide sequence: TGTGCCAGCAGTATAGGAGTTGGGGAGCAGTACTTC. Its translation: CASSIGVGEQYF.

This sequence joins TRBV7-2 and TRBJ2-3; the match to TRBD2 covers 10 bases. Germline CDR1 SGHTA, CDR2 FQGNSA. Losses at the gene ends were 5 bases for V and 1 base for J; bases not matched to a gene: 6. This CDR3 region has 16 residues. The CDR3 region has the DNA TGTGCCAGCAGCCCCACCGGGACTAGCGGCACAGATACGCAGTATTTT. It specifies CASSPTGTSGTDTQYF.

This clone came up once. The V call is TRBV6-6, the J call TRBJ2-1; TRBD1 agrees at 7 bases. The CDR3 is 15 amino acids. V lost 4 bases, J lost 5 bases, and 8 bases stayed unmatched. Germline CDR1 MNHNY, CDR2 SVGAGI (reference sequence). The DNA of the CDR3 is TGTGCCAGCAGTTCCCAGCTGGGACAGAACAATGAGCAGTTCTTC. Its translation: CASSSQLGQNNEQFF.

This clone appeared a few times. This rearrangement joins TRBV5-1 to TRBJ1-6; 7 nucleotides line up with TRBD1. Per the germline V gene, CDR1 is SGHRS and CDR2 is YFSETQ. The CDR3 loop spans 17 amino acids. V was clipped by 7 bases and J by 0 bases; unmatched bases: 10. The CDR3 spells CASSRTGPSSYNSPLHF. DNA for the CDR3: TGCGCCAGCTCGAGGACAGGTCCCAGCTCCTATAATTCACCCCTCCACTTT.

The chain has TRBV9 and TRBJ2-3; no clear D gene. The germline V and J ends were trimmed by 0 bases and 3 bases, with 8 bases remaining between them. This CDR3 region has 14 residues. Germline V CDR1 and CDR2: SGDLS, YYNGEE. This CDR3 reads CASSVGAETDTQYF. DNA of the CDR3: TGTGCCAGCAGCGTAGGTGCGGAAACAGATACGCAGTATTTT.

This chain uses TRBV6-6 with TRBJ1-2; 7 bases align to TRBD1. V lost 6 bases to trimming and J lost 8 bases; unmatched junction nucleotides: 9. This CDR3 has 13 amino acids. The germline V gene encodes CDR1 MNHNY and CDR2 SVGAGI (reference sequence). The CDR3 DNA sequence: TGTGCCAGCAGCTTTGACAGGGTCAACGGCTACACCTTC. This gives the protein CASSFDRVNGYTF.

V gene TRBV14 combines with J gene TRBJ2-1, with 12 bases lining up with TRBD2. From germline, CDR1 is SGHDN and CDR2 FVKESK. The CDR3 sequence is 16 residues long. V shed 3 bases, J shed 9 bases, and the junction held 9 bases outside the gene matches. The CDR3 protein is CASSQTTSGGRGEQFF. The CDR3 region has the DNA TGTGCCAGCAGCCAGACTACTAGCGGGGGGCGCGGTGAGCAGTTCTTC.

The chain combines TRBV6-1 with TRBJ2-2; 7 bases are shared with TRBD2. Germline trimming cut 0 bases from V and 4 bases from J; bases unmatched to any gene: 5. The CDR3 totals 16 residues. CDR1 and CDR2 from the germline V gene are MNHNS and SASEGT. This chain's CDR3 is CASSEAVGLTTGELFF. The CDR3 nucleotides are TGTGCCAGCAGTGAAGCGGTGGGACTAACCACCGGGGAGCTGTTTTTT.

The chain links TRBV7-3 to TRBJ2-3, with TRBD1 identical over 10 bases. Germline loops: CDR1 SGHTA, CDR2 FQGTGA. This CDR3 is built from 14 residues. Germline trimming cut 5 bases from V and 15 bases from J; bases unmatched to any gene: 14. CDR3 amino acids: CASSPSARGQGLYF. CDR3 nucleotides: TGTGCCAGCAGCCCCTCCGCCCGGGGACAGGGGCTCTATTTT. The full variable domain, completed using reference TRBV7-3 and TRBJ2-3, is GAGVSQTPSNKVTEKGKYVELRCDPISGHTALYWYRQSLGQGPEFLIYFQGTGAADDSGLPNDRFFAVRPEGSVSTLKIQRTERGDSAVYLCASSPSARGQGLYFGPGTRLTVL.

This chain joins TRBV27 and TRBJ1-2; D unclear. Trimming took 5 bases from V and 1 from J, leaving 11 bases between them. Per germline, CDR1 MNHEY and CDR2 SMNVEV (reference sequence). This CDR3 spans 14 amino acids. The CDR3 DNA reads as TGTGCCAGCAGTAAGGCAGGTATTAACTATGGCTACACCTTC. Residues: CASSKAGINYGYTF.

V is TRBV20-1 and J is TRBJ2-5, with D maybe TRBD2 (7 bases). The V end lost 3 bases, the J end lost 4 bases, and 18 bases lay between the germline ends. Germline CDR1 reads DFQATT; CDR2 reads SNEGSKA (reference sequence). This CDR3 is built from 15 residues. DNA for the CDR3: TGCAGTGCTAGTTGGGGGAGGGCCAGGGGAGAGACCCAGTACTTC. This codes for CSASWGRARGETQYF.

V usage is TRBV28 and J usage is TRBJ2-7, with D unclear. CDR3 length equals 13 residues. The V end lost 8 bases, the J end lost 0 bases, and 11 bases lay between the germline ends. The V gene's germline CDR1 is MDHEN and CDR2 SYDVKM. CDR3 amino acids: CASAGGSSYEQYF. CDR3 DNA: TGTGCCAGCGCTGGCGGTTCCTCCTACGAGCAGTACTTC.

The chain is built from TRBV7-9 and TRBJ2-7; the D gene is possibly TRBD2 (6 bases). There are 14 residues in the CDR3. Germline assignment: CDR1 SEHNR and CDR2 FQNEAQ (reference sequence). V lost 4 bases to trimming and J lost 1 base, with 11 bases between them. CDR3 region: CASSSPGASYEQYF. As DNA, the CDR3 is TGTGCCAGCAGCTCACCGGGAGCTTCCTACGAGCAGTACTTC.